The 15 T cell receptor beta chains given below trace back to one sample, sequenced in a study of breast tumors, draining lymph nodes, adjacent tissues (dated by TCRdb to about 2016). Libraries were constructed by multiplex PCR. These reads were obtained on an Illumina HiSeq 2000. TCRdb's own reprocessing of the public reads used fastp at Q25 and MiXCR and kept productive beta chains. Entries are consolidated by CDR3 protein sequence, retaining the most common genes and DNA. This sample gives approximately 52,000 distinct CDR3 sequences in total; around 40% of them show up just once. The ten most abundant clones make up 8% to 11% of the sample. Sequencing was done on a sample of breast tumor tissue. These receptors came from a female donor with breast cancer. Some clones in this sample may be carry-over from other donors' samples.

This sequence joins TRBV9 and TRBJ2-3; no reliable D call. With 0 bases removed from V and 11 bases from J, the gap between germline ends came to 4 bases. This CDR3 has 10 amino acids. Germline loops: CDR1 SGDLS, CDR2 YYNGEE. The CDR3 DNA sequence: TGTGCCAGCAGCGTAGGGGGGCAGTATTTT. It yields the protein CASSVGGQYF. Combining the CDR3 with reference TRBV9 and TRBJ2-3 gives the whole variable domain DSGVTQTPKHLITATGQRVTLRCSPRSGDLSVYWYQQSLDQGLQFLIQYYNGEERAKGNILERFSAQQFPDLHSELNLSSLELGDSALYFCASSVGGQYFGPGTRLTVL.

This clonotype appeared many times. The rearrangement links TRBV7-3 to TRBJ2-6; D call uncertain. V lost 5 bases, J lost 0 bases, and 8 bases lay in between. Germline CDR1 SGHTA, CDR2 FQGTGA. This CDR3 spans 15 amino acids. The CDR3 loop reads CASSTILSGANVLTF. The CDR3 nucleotides are TGTGCCAGCAGCACCATCCTCTCTGGGGCCAACGTCCTGACTTTC.

The CDR3 sequence: CATSSPDRGYGYTF. The CDR3 bases are TGTGCCACCAGCAGCCCGGACAGGGGCTATGGCTACACCTTC. V and J are TRBV15 and TRBJ1-2, with 9 positions matching TRBD1. The CDR3 runs to 14 residues. In germline, CDR1 is LNHNV, CDR2 YYDKDF (reference sequence). V lost 3 bases to trimming and J lost 4 bases; unmatched junction nucleotides: 3. Combining the CDR3 with reference TRBV15 and TRBJ1-2 gives the whole variable domain DAMVIQNPRYQVTQFGKPVTLSCSQTLNHNVMYWYQQKSSQAPKLLFHYYDKDFNNEADTPDNFQSRRPNTSFCFLDIRSPGLGDTAMYLCATSSPDRGYGYTFGSGTRLTVV.

This clonotype was seen at least ten times. The genes are TRBV5-5 and TRBJ2-1; 9 nucleotides line up with TRBD2. J gave up 7 bases and V 6 bases, and 14 bases lay outside the gene matches. Per germline, CDR1 SGHKS and CDR2 YYEKEE (reference sequence). This CDR3 region has 16 residues. CDR3 region: CASTPAVVAGENEQFF. The CDR3 bases are TGTGCCAGCACCCCTGCGGTGGTAGCGGGAGAAAATGAGCAGTTCTTC.

The chain recombines TRBV2 with TRBJ2-1; D remains ambiguous. This CDR3 region has 14 residues. Trimming left V 2 bases short and J 2 bases short, with 7 bases between. Looked up from germline, CDR1 is SNHLY and CDR2 is FYNNEI. CDR3 loop: CASSESLAYNEQFF. The CDR3 nucleotides read TGTGCCAGCAGTGAATCTTTGGCCTACAATGAGCAGTTCTTC.

V usage is TRBV5-4 and J usage is TRBJ2-3; TRBD2 aligns across 12 bases. V lost 6 bases, J lost 10 bases, and 9 bases stayed unmatched. The germline V gene has CDR1 SGHNT and CDR2 YYREEE (reference sequence). The CDR3 is 14 residues long. CDR3 DNA sequence: TGTGCCAGCACCCGGACTAGCGGGGTAGGGGCGCAGTATTTT. Protein sequence: CASTRTSGVGAQYF.

This clonotype appeared a single time. The DNA is omitted, as the CDR3 cannot be located on it reliably, and the CDR3 follows TCRdb's listing. V usage is TRBV5-4 and J usage is TRBJ1-2. The germline CDR1 and CDR2 sequences are SGHNT and YYREEE (reference sequence). Counting both end residues, the CDR3 totals 20 amino acids. The chain's CDR3 is CASSFYICSAGDVAGHGYTF.

The rearrangement uses TRBV12-3 or TRBV12-4 and TRBJ1-1; 10 bases are a match to TRBD1. Germline trimming cut 6 bases from V and 5 bases from J; bases unmatched to any gene: 3. This CDR3 spans 13 amino acids. CDR3 sequence (DNA): TGTGCCAGCAGGGGACAGGGGAGAACTGAAGCTTTCTTT. It encodes CASRGQGRTEAFF.

This clonotype showed up many times. This sequence joins TRBV7-3 and TRBJ2-1; TRBD2 is a possible D gene (6 bases). The CDR3 length is 14 residues. Germline-derived CDR1 and CDR2 are SGHTA and FQGTGA. V lost 3 bases and J lost 10, with 16 bases in between. CDR3 in amino acids: CASSLGLPPQEQFF. In nucleotides, the CDR3 is TGTGCCAGCAGCTTGGGACTCCCCCCACAGGAGCAGTTCTTC.

To note about this clonotype: A single base separates this from a much larger clone, so it may be a read error. This chain joins TRBV13 and TRBJ2-3; TRBD1 is a possible D gene (5 bases). CDR3 length: 15 residues. Germline lookup yields CDR1 PRHDT and CDR2 FYEKMQ (reference sequence). V lost 4 bases and J lost 3, with 14 bases in between. The CDR3 reads CASSSAKQGTDTQYF. CDR3 DNA: TGTGCCAGCAGCTCAGCAAAGCAGGGTACAGATACGCAGTATTTT.

In this sample, this clonotype turned up a few times. This chain links TRBV6-1 with TRBJ1-2; D perhaps matches TRBD1 (5 bases). V lost 2 bases and J lost 3, with 7 bases in between. The CDR3 is 13 amino acids. Per germline, CDR1 MNHNS and CDR2 SASEGT. CDR3 nucleotide sequence: TGTGCCAGCAGTGAACTACAGGACTATGGCTACACCTTC. Translating it yields CASSELQDYGYTF.

J is TRBJ1-2 and V is TRBV13, with D possibly TRBD1 on 6 matching bases. The CDR3 is made up of 15 amino acids. V was shortened by 2 bases and J by 3 bases, with 13 bases between the two germline ends. Germline CDR1 and CDR2: PRHDT and FYEKMQ (reference sequence). CDR3 sequence (DNA): TGTGCCAGCAGCTTACTATCGGGGGGCGACTATGGCTACACCTTC. Its translation is CASSLLSGGDYGYTF.

The chain recombines TRBV20-1 with TRBJ2-3; 9 nucleotides agree with TRBD2. The CDR3 contains 14 residues. Germline CDR1 is DFQATT and CDR2 is SNEGSKA (reference sequence). J lost 1 base, V lost 6 bases, and 5 bases had no gene match. The CDR3 loop is CSATTSGRTDTQYF. CDR3 sequence (DNA): TGCAGTGCCACGACTAGCGGACGCACAGATACGCAGTATTTT.

The rearrangement links TRBV10-3 to TRBJ1-6; D is unresolved. V was trimmed by 1 base and J by 7 bases, leaving 8 bases between them. The CDR3 sequence is 14 residues long. The germline V gene encodes CDR1 ENHRY and CDR2 SYGVKD. CDR3 nucleotides: TGTGCCATCAGTGAGTTAGGGTTAAATTCACCCCTCCACTTT. Its translation is CAISELGLNSPLHF.

This clonotype was found many times. The rearrangement uses TRBV12-3 or TRBV12-4 and TRBJ1-2; D not resolved. The V and J ends lost 4 bases and 8 bases respectively, with 14 bases between them. The CDR3 is 13 amino acids. CDR3 DNA: TGTGCCAGCAGTTCCGGCCCGGAGGGAGGCTACACCTTC. This translates into CASSSGPEGGYTF.